This TCR beta chain was captured in a study of cytomegalovirus exposure and HLA in healthy donors. The study, taken as a whole, reports: A list of about 180 TCR beta chains associated with cytomegalovirus was given.

Concerning this clone itself: Its antigen is as yet unknown.

The CDR3 covers 14 residues. CDR1 and CDR2 (germline): SGHAT, FQDESV (reference sequence). The V gene lost 3 bases and the J gene lost 2 bases, with 9 bases spanning the gap. The PCR employed 60 Vbeta primers together with 13 Jbeta primers. Clones were read by immunoSEQ multiplex PCR, and TCRdb kept only the in-frame ones, dropping some. Here the sample spans about 140,000 clones, more than 60% being singletons. The sequence came from a female donor in good health and CMV-seronegative. The sample taken for sequencing was PBMCs. This chain connects TRBV11-1 to TRBJ2-3; D perhaps matches TRBD1 (5 bases). This CDR3 is CASSFRQTTDTQYF. In DNA, the CDR3 is TGTGCCAGCAGCTTCAGACAGACCACAGATACGCAGTATTTT.